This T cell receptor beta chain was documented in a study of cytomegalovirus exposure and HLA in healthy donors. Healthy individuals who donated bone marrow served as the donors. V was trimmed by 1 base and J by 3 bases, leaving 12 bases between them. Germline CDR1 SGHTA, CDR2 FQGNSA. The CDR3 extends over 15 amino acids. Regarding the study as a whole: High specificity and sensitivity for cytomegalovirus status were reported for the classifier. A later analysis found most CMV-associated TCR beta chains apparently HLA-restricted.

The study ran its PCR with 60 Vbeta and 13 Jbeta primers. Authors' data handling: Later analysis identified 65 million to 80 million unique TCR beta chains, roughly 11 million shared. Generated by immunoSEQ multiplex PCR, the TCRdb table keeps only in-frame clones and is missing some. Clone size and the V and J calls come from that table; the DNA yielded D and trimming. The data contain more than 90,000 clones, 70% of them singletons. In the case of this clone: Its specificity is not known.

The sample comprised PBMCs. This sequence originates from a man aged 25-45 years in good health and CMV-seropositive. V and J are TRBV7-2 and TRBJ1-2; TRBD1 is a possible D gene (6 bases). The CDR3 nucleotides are TGTGCCAGCAGCTTAGTAGGACAGAGTTACTATGGCTACACCTTC. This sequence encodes CASSLVGQSYYGYTF.